The T cell receptor (beta chain) described here comes from a study of PD-L1 blockade in urothelial cancer. Background on the study: Enrolled patients had been treated previously with 0 to 3 chemotherapy regimens. Analyzed time points were 3 weeks (second dose) and 6 weeks after therapy began. There were a median of around 140,000 T cells in blood samples.

Study outcomes and limitations: Where pretreatment blood TCR clonality fell below the median, better survival was predicted.

Sequencing used immunoSEQ multiplex PCR; TCRdb keeps in-frame clones, though not all of them. Of more than 85,000 clones in the sample, roughly nine tenths were seen once. Of note for this clone: What it binds is unknown.

The junction had 3 bases not matched to a gene; V was cut back by 1 base and J by 6 bases. The CDR3 has 14 residues. Germline V lookup: CDR1 SGHAT, CDR2 FQNNGV. The clonotype comes from a woman older than 75 with urothelial cancer. The sample here was PBMCs, taken around atezolizumab (anti-PD-L1) treatment. The chain is built from TRBV11-2 and TRBJ2-7; 10 positions match TRBD1. The CDR3 loop reads CASSLVGTGAEQYF. The CDR3 DNA is TGTGCCAGCAGCTTAGTTGGGACAGGGGCCGAGCAGTACTTC.